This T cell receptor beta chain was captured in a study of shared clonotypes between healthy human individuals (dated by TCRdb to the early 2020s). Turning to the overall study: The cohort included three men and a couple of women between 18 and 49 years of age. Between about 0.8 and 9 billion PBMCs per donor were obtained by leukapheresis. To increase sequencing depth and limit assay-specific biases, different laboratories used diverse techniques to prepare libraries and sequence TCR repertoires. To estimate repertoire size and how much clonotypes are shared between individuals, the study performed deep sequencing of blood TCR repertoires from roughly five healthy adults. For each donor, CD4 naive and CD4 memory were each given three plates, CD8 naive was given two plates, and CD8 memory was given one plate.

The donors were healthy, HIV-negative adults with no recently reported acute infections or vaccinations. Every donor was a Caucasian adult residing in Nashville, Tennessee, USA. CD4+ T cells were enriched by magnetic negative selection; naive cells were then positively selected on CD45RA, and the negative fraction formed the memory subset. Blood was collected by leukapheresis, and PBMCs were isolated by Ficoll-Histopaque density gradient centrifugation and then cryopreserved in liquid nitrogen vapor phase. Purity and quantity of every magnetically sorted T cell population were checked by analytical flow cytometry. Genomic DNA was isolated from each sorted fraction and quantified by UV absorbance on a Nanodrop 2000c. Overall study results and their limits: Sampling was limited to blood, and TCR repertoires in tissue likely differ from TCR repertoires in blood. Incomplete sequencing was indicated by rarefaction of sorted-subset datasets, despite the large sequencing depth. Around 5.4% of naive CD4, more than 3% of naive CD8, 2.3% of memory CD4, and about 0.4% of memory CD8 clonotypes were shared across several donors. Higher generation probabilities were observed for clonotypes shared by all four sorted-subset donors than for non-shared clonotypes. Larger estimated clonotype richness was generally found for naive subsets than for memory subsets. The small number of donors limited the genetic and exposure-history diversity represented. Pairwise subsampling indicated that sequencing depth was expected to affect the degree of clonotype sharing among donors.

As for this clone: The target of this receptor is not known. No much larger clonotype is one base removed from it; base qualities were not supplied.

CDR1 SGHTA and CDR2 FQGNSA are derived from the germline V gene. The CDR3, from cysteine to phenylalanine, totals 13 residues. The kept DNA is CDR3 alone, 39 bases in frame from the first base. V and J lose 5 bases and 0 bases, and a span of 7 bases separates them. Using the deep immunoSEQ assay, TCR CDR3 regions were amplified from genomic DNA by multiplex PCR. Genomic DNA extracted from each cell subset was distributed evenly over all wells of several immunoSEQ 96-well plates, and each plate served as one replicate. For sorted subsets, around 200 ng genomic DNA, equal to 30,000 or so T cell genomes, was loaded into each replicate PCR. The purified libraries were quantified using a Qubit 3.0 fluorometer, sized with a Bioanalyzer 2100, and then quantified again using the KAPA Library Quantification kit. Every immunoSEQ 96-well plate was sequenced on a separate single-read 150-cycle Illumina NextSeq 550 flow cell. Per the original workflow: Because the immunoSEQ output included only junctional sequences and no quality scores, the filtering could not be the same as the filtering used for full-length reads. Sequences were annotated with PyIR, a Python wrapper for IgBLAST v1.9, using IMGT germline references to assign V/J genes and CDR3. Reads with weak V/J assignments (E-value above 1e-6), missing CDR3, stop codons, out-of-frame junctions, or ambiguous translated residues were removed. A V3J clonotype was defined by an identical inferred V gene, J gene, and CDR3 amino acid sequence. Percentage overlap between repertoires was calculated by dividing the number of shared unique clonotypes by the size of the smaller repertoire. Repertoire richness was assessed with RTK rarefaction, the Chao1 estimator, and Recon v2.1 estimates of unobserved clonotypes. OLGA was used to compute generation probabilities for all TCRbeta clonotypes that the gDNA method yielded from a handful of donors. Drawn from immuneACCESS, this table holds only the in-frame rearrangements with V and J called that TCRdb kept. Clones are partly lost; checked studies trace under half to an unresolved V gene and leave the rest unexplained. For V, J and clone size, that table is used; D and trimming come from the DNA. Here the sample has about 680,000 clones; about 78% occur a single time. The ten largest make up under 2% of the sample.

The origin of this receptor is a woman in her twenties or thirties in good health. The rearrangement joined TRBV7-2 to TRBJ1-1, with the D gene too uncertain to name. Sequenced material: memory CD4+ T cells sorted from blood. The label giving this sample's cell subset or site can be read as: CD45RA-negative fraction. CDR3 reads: CASSPHMNTEAFF. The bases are TGTGCCAGCAGCCCTCACATGAACACTGAAGCTTTCTTT.